The clone carrying this T cell receptor (beta chain) occurred a few times. This sample is drawn from a study of PD-L1 blockade in urothelial cancer. In the study overall: Male sex and bladder-origin urothelial cancer characterized about 90% of the roughly 30 patients. Chemotherapy regimens numbering 0 to 3 had been given to patients. Analyzed time points were 3 weeks (second dose) and 6 weeks after therapy began. Median T cell yield per blood sample was 140,000 to 150,000 cells.

The table came from immunoSEQ multiplex PCR; TCRdb's copy has only in-frame clones and leaves some out. The sample holds more than 35,000 clones, 75% to 95% seen once. The starting material was PBMCs, obtained around atezolizumab (anti-PD-L1) treatment. The receptor's source is a man between 65 and 79 years old with urothelial cancer.

CDR3 protein: CASSLRFNTEAFF. The CDR3 nucleotides are TGTGCCAGCAGTCTACGCTTCAACACTGAAGCTTTCTTT. V gene TRBV27 combines with J gene TRBJ1-1; no firm D call. V dropped 5 bases and J dropped 2 bases, with 9 bases sitting between them. The CDR3 spans 13 residues. Germline V gene sequence: CDR1 MNHEY, CDR2 SMNVEV (reference sequence).